This T cell receptor beta chain emerged from a study of shared clonotypes between healthy human individuals. This CDR3 spans 12 amino acids. Germline CDR1 is MDHEN and CDR2 is SYDVKM. V gave up 6 bases and J gave up 2 bases, with 5 bases separating them. In regard to this clone: A single base separates this from a much larger clone, so it may be a read error. Other DNA sequences within the sample encode an identical CDR3.

The method was immunoSEQ multiplex PCR; TCRdb's version includes in-frame clones alone and lacks a portion of them. This table holds roughly 700,000 clones, roughly 70% found once. Sequencing was carried out using memory CD4+ T cells sorted from blood. Subset denoted: CD45RA-negative fraction. The receptor comes from a young woman in good health. The chain is built from TRBV28 and TRBJ2-1, with no clear D. The CDR3 spells CASSLTYNEQFF. The CDR3 DNA sequence: TGTGCCAGCAGCCTGACCTACAATGAGCAGTTCTTC.